The sequence of this T cell receptor beta chain was determined in a study of control samples from healthy donors and cancer patients. The assay was immunoSEQ multiplex PCR, and TCRdb's table has in-frame clones only and misses some. The sample shows some 130,000 clones, approximately 92% of them seen only once. This CDR3 contains 17 residues. Trimming took off 2 bases at V and 1 base at J, with 15 bases between the two ends. Germline CDR1 is GTSNPN and CDR2 is SVGIG (reference sequence). Sequencing was performed on blood. The genes are TRBV30 and TRBJ1-6; D might be TRBD1 (6 bases). The receptor's source is a man between 18 and 29 years old in good health. The CDR3 DNA follows: TGTGCCTGGAGTACCGGGACAACCAGATCCTATAATTCACCCCTCCACTTT. The encoded protein is CAWSTGTTRSYNSPLHF.